A selection of T cell receptor beta chains follows, all from one sample in a study of CD8 T cells in ankylosing spondylitis. TCRdb re-derived calls from the 5' RACE reads in MiXCR, one entry per CDR3 protein. Of about 540,000 distinct CDR3 sequences in the sample, approximately 11% were seen once. Sequenced input: blood, either unsorted or a sorted T cell fraction (not recorded which). The receptors come from a male donor with ankylosing spondylitis. Each CDR3 is given with its conserved first and last residue.

TRBV3-1,CASTSDTDGNYGYTF
TRBV14,CASSLLFQGQGGELFF
TRBV5-1,CASSTGQGLLDEQYF
TRBV10-3,CAIALGGGQPQHF
TRBV29-1,CSVGGRGENTEAFF
TRBV10-3,CAISEGRGDQPQHF
TRBV5-1,CASNLNAEGYTF
TRBV5-6,CASSLELAGAQETQYF
TRBV12-5,CASGMNTGELFF
TRBV5-5,CASSLVGGSGELFF
TRBV11-2,CASSVRGRADTQYF
TRBV15,CATSRDYRSALNYGYTF
TRBV3-1,CASRQGAGETQYF
TRBV15,CATSRLAGTDTQYF
TRBV7-2,CASSLNLAGGDEQFF
TRBV12-3/TRBV12-4,CASRHSGGSYEQYF
TRBV3-1,CASSQLNPGANGYTF
TRBV7-8,CASSPRRLGSIESTDTQYF
TRBV20-1,CSARQGGNEKLFF
TRBV6-5,CASSYVQGEDEQYF
TRBV15,CATSRAPGQTLRALHF
TRBV2,CASSEEGDYGYTF
TRBV6-1,CASSVGPGIGAYGYTF
TRBV5-1,CASSPILAGGAADTQYF
TRBV7-9,CASSRPNGNEQFF
TRBV27,CASSFGHHYEQYF
TRBV19,CASSIRGEQYF
TRBV7-2,CASSTSPSRDTQYF
TRBV7-9,CASSGGEGLFF
TRBV5-1,CASSLQAGVGETQYF
TRBV5-1,CASSSAPALSTDTQYF
TRBV6-1,CASSDRKGRGINNEQFF
TRBV7-7,CATSSLGTAGELFF
TRBV20-1,CSATTGLAISYNEQFF
TRBV20-1,CSAKRGPLTAQHF
TRBV6-5,CASKLGQGETGELFF
TRBV25-1,CASSEMRGRYQETQYF
TRBV27,CASSFGVGTNTGELFF
TRBV5-1,CASSDPTGYGYTF
TRBV18,CASSLDREAFF
TRBV24-1,CATSDLLAGEETQYF
TRBV24-1,CATSAPTGGQETQYF
TRBV4-1,CASSQGTSGTAQYF
TRBV29-1,CSVEYNAYEQYF
TRBV10-3,CASRTGSEAFF
TRBV7-9,CASSQDSNYGYTF
TRBV27,CASSYGTGGEGYTF
TRBV5-1,CASSAVIAGGSEQFF
TRBV2,CASNRQGTQPQHF
TRBV10-3,CAISLREDTQYF
TRBV6-5,CASSYSPEGWRDTQYF
TRBV24-1,CATSDHGLAGLQYF
TRBV5-4,CASSSPTGDYNSPLHF
TRBV18,CASSPGTSGRSSEQFF
TRBV5-1,CASSLVTTGEGDTQYF
TRBV30,CAWSVLSNEQFF